This T cell receptor beta chain was sequenced for a study of early T cells in non-severe SARS-CoV-2 infection. Study-wide background: Sequenced bulk RNA came from whole blood that was unsorted, and chains were unpaired.

TCRdb recomputed calls from the 5' RACE reads with MiXCR, one row per CDR3 protein. The data hold over 55,000 distinct CDR3 sequences, with 8.5% to 9.5% observed a single time. The CDR3 loop spans 16 amino acids. Trimming removed 0 bases from V and 6 bases from J, with 15 bases in between. The germline V gene has CDR1 DFQATT and CDR2 SNEGSKA (reference sequence). The origin of this receptor is an adult who was a healthcare worker with PCR-confirmed SARS-CoV-2 infection or an uninfected control (not recorded which). The sequenced material came from whole blood. V usage is TRBV20-1 and J usage is TRBJ1-6, with D tentatively TRBD1 (5 bases). The CDR3 region has the DNA TGCAGTGCTAGAGACATGGTGGCCAGGGCTAATTCACCCCTCCACTTT. The encoded protein is CSARDMVARANSPLHF.